The 5 T cell receptor beta chains listed next were all sequenced from one sample in a study of shared clonotypes between healthy human individuals. Produced via immunoSEQ multiplex PCR; TCRdb's table is partial and in-frame only. Among approximately 500,000 clones listed, over 75% were seen once. Sequencing used PBMCs. These receptors were collected from a woman aged 40-49 years in good health. Some clones in this sample may be carry-over from other donors' samples.

This clone was seen once. V and J are TRBV21-1 and TRBJ2-2; the D segment call TRBD1 is taken from the table without a DNA check. TRBV21-1 is an annotated pseudogene. The CDR3 totals 20 residues. The CDR3, as DNA: TGTGCCAGCAGCAAAGGGGAGATTGGAATAGGGGGCAAGGATGCCGGGGAGCTGTTTTTT. This translates into CASSKGEIGIGGKDAGELFF.

Note on this clone: A junction end diverges from the germline sequence, so it may reflect a read error. This sample also contains other DNA sequences that code for the same CDR3. The chain couples TRBV19 to TRBJ2-2; D might be TRBD2 (6 bases). This CDR3 has 12 residues. The germline gives CDR1 LNHDA, CDR2 SQIVND (reference sequence). CDR3 sequence: CASSREDGELFF. In DNA, the CDR3 is TGTGCCAGTAGTAGGGAGGACGGGGAGCTGTTCTTT.

This chain connects TRBV9 to TRBJ2-1; TRBD2 aligns across 7 bases. V lost 3 bases and J lost 7; bases outside the gene matches: 7. The CDR3 totals 14 residues. Germline V gives CDR1 SGDLS, CDR2 YYNGEE. CDR3 nucleotide sequence: TGTGCCAGCAGCGGGACTAGGGTGTCGAATGAGCAGTTCTTC. Translation gives CASSGTRVSNEQFF.

This clone was recorded only once. The chain is built from TRBV6-6 and TRBJ2-1, with 13 positions matching TRBD2. The J segment lost 0 bases and the V segment lost 7 bases, leaving 3 bases of the junction unmatched. Germline loops: CDR1 MNHNY, CDR2 SVGAGI (reference sequence). The CDR3 is made up of 16 amino acids. Here the CDR3 reads CASIWTSGSSYNEQFF. CDR3 coding DNA: TGTGCCAGCATTTGGACTAGCGGGAGCTCCTACAATGAGCAGTTCTTC.

V usage is TRBV18 and J usage is TRBJ2-7; possible D gene TRBD2, 5 bases. The CDR3 runs to 13 residues. Per germline, CDR1 KGHSH and CDR2 LQKENI. With 6 bases removed from V and 3 bases from J, the gap between germline ends came to 12 bases. Written as DNA, the CDR3 is TGTGCCAGCTCCCGAACCCGGGACTACGAGCAGTACTTC. Protein product: CASSRTRDYEQYF.